The 30 T cell receptor beta chains in this list originate from one sample, sequenced in a study of human T cells and chemical hapten exposure. Time point denoted: pre-sensitization, week 0. Treatment described: therapeutic diphenylcyclopropenone sensitization with weekly scalp DPC. TCRdb passed the RACE reads through MiXCR, listing each CDR3 protein once. The table includes roughly 380,000 distinct CDR3 sequences, about 5.1% detected once. The starting material was whole blood, obtained in connection with sensitization to the hapten diphenylcyclopropenone (DPC). The receptors stem from a woman in her 50s with alopecia areata. Some clones in this sample may be carry-over from other donors' samples.

This rearrangement joins TRBV15 to TRBJ2-7; D is unresolved. Trimming pared 0 bases from V and 3 bases from J, leaving 3 bases between. This CDR3 has 12 residues. The germline V gene has CDR1 LNHNV and CDR2 YYDKDF (reference sequence). The CDR3 loop is CATSRDLYEQYF. In DNA form, the CDR3 reads TGTGCCACCAGCAGAGATCTCTACGAGCAGTACTTC.

This clonotype was recorded many times. The chain employs TRBV10-3 and TRBJ2-7, with a tentative D call TRBD2 (5 bases). The CDR3 is made up of 13 amino acids. The V gene's germline CDR1 is ENHRY and CDR2 SYGVKD. Trimming took off 3 bases at V and 2 bases at J, with 8 bases between the two ends. The CDR3 spells CAISDGVTYEQYF. The CDR3 DNA reads as TGTGCCATCAGTGACGGGGTTACCTACGAGCAGTACTTC.

This clonotype was seen ten or more times. This rearrangement joins TRBV6-2 or TRBV6-3 to TRBJ1-5; D is unresolved. Trimming removed 2 bases at V and 9 bases at J, with 14 bases between. CDR3 length: 14 amino acids. Germline V lookup: CDR1 MNHEY, CDR2 SVGEGT. CDR3 loop: CASSYEGLFRPQHF. CDR3 nucleotide sequence: TGTGCCAGCAGTTACGAGGGCCTCTTTCGGCCCCAGCATTTT.

This clonotype was observed at least ten times. The CDR3 region is CASSRRTAYGYTF. CDR3 DNA: TGTGCCAGCAGTCGACGGACTGCCTATGGCTACACCTTC. J is TRBJ1-2 and V is TRBV12-3 or TRBV12-4; no definite D call. The CDR3 length is 13 residues. V was clipped by 5 bases and J by 4 bases, with 11 bases between them.

A few counts support this clonotype. This chain links TRBV2 with TRBJ2-3; D not resolved. V shed 0 bases and J shed 5 bases, with 9 bases lying between them. CDR1 is SNHLY and CDR2 is FYNNEI in the germline V gene. This CDR3 is built from 14 residues. The CDR3 is CASSEAQLLDTQYF. CDR3 DNA: TGTGCCAGCAGTGAAGCGCAGCTCTTAGATACGCAGTATTTT.

This clonotype was found many times. The chain uses TRBV29-1 and TRBJ2-4, with D perhaps matching TRBD1 (5 bases). The germline gives CDR1 SQVTM, CDR2 ANQGSEA. This CDR3 is 13 amino acids long. With 4 bases removed from V and 6 bases from J, the gap between germline ends came to 13 bases. In nucleotides, the CDR3 is TGCAGCGTTGGGGGCAGGAATGCAAACATTCAGTACTTC. Translated: CSVGGRNANIQYF.

This clonotype was observed many times. The V and J genes are TRBV3-1 and TRBJ2-3; TRBD1 is a possible D gene (6 bases). Trimming stripped 5 bases from V and 0 bases from J, with 15 bases between. Germline V CDR1 and CDR2: LGHDT, YNNKEL (reference sequence). The CDR3 consists of 16 residues. The CDR3 spells CASSLTGLGSTDTQYF. The CDR3 coding sequence is TGTGCCAGCAGCTTAACAGGGCTTGGTAGCACAGATACGCAGTATTTT.

This clonotype was seen a handful of times. The chain uses TRBV29-1 and TRBJ2-7; TRBD2 matches 13 bases. V was clipped by 6 bases and J by 5 bases; unmatched bases: 4. The CDR3 is 13 residues long. Germline V CDR1 and CDR2: SQVTM, ANQGSEA. The CDR3 loop reads CSVQTSGRNEQYF. The CDR3 region has the DNA TGCAGCGTCCAGACTAGCGGGAGGAACGAGCAGTACTTC.

This clonotype was detected ten times or more. The gene calls are TRBV11-2 and TRBJ2-2; 12 positions match TRBD2. From germline, CDR1 is SGHAT and CDR2 FQNNGV. The J segment lost 2 bases and the V segment lost 3 bases, leaving 1 base of the junction unmatched. The CDR3 totals 16 residues. The CDR3 sequence is CASSLGLAGNTGELFF. CDR3 in DNA: TGTGCCAGCAGCTTGGGACTAGCGGGTAACACCGGGGAGCTGTTTTTT.

The chain carries TRBV28 and TRBJ2-7, with D hard to call. CDR1 and CDR2 (germline): MDHEN, SYDVKM. Trimming removed 6 bases from V and 7 bases from J, with 13 bases in between. There are 12 residues in the CDR3. Here the CDR3 reads CASSYGPGEQYF. The CDR3 DNA follows: TGTGCCAGCAGCTACGGGCCCGGGGAGCAGTACTTC. The variable domain in full, completed from reference TRBV28 and TRBJ2-7, reads DVKVTQSSRYLVKRTGEKVFLECVQDMDHENMFWYRQDPGLGLRLIYFSYDVKMKEKGDIPEGYSVSREKKERFSLILESASTNQTSMYLCASSYGPGEQYFGPGTRLTVT.

In its sample, this clonotype was seen a few times. The V call is TRBV20-1, the J call TRBJ1-4, with D unclear. Per germline, CDR1 DFQATT and CDR2 SNEGSKA (reference sequence). The CDR3 extends over 13 amino acids. Trimming shortened V by 5 bases and J by 5 bases, and 12 bases separated the two germline ends. The CDR3: CSAWRRLNEKLFF. CDR3 bases: TGCAGTGCTTGGCGAAGGCTCAATGAAAAACTGTTTTTT.

This clonotype occurred many times. This chain connects TRBV27 to TRBJ2-1, with 9 bases matching TRBD2. This CDR3 comprises 14 residues. CDR1 MNHEY and CDR2 SMNVEV come from the germline V gene (reference sequence). Trimming cost V 3 bases and J 6 bases; bases outside gene matches: 3. The chain's CDR3 is CASSLSGGPNEQFF. CDR3 in DNA: TGTGCCAGCAGTTTGAGCGGGGGGCCCAATGAGCAGTTCTTC.

The chain has TRBV6-2 or TRBV6-3 and TRBJ2-7, with TRBD1 matching 11 bases. Germline CDR1 and CDR2: MNHEY and SVGEGT. J gave up 5 bases and V 6 bases, and 12 bases lay outside the gene matches. The CDR3 runs to 16 residues. DNA of the CDR3: TGTGCCAGCAGCCTTCAAACCGGGACAGGGGGGAACGAGCAGTACTTC. As protein: CASSLQTGTGGNEQYF.

V is TRBV6-2 or TRBV6-3 and J is TRBJ1-1; D gene ambiguous. The CDR3 runs 13 residues. The germline V gene encodes CDR1 MNHEY and CDR2 SVGEGT. Trimming shortened V by 6 bases and J by 1 base, and 9 bases separated the two germline ends. The CDR3, as DNA: TGTGCCAGCAGCCCACACGAGAACACTGAAGCTTTCTTT. Its translation is CASSPHENTEAFF.

This clonotype occurred many times. The chain links TRBV25-1 to TRBJ2-3, with a possible D match to TRBD1 (5 bases). Germline CDR1 MGHDK, CDR2 SYGVNS. The CDR3 has 17 amino acids. Deletions cut 4 bases from V and 8 bases from J, with 25 bases between. Written as DNA, the CDR3 is TGTGCCAGCAGTGTGTTCCTAGGGTCAGGGAAGACGGGTACGCAGTATTTT. It codes for CASSVFLGSGKTGTQYF.

Many counts were recorded for this clonotype. The chain carries TRBV2 and TRBJ1-1; perhaps TRBD1 as D (5 bases). V gave up 3 bases and J gave up 4 bases, with 12 bases separating them. The germline gives CDR1 SNHLY, CDR2 FYNNEI. The CDR3 spans 14 residues. The CDR3 coding sequence is TGTGCCAGCAGTGAGAGGGGCTCCGGCACTGAAGCTTTCTTT. Encoded protein: CASSERGSGTEAFF.

This clonotype showed up many times. The rearrangement joins TRBV7-2 to TRBJ1-4; 7 bases agree with TRBD1. CDR3 length: 14 amino acids. With 6 bases clipped from V and 8 bases from J, the junction kept 9 bases outside the gene matches. The V gene's germline CDR1 is SGHTA and CDR2 FQGNSA. The CDR3, as DNA: TGTGCCAGCAGTCAGAGGACAGGCTTCGAAAAACTGTTTTTT. It codes for CASSQRTGFEKLFF.

V is TRBV7-2 and J is TRBJ1-5; D is unclear. V dropped 5 bases and J dropped 11 bases, with 16 bases sitting between them. CDR3 length equals 13 residues. CDR1 and CDR2 from the germline V gene are SGHTA and FQGNSA. The CDR3 nucleotides are TGTGCCAGCAGCCCATCCGACACTTTGACCCAGCATTTT. It translates to CASSPSDTLTQHF. Looking up the rest from reference TRBV7-2 and TRBJ1-5 gives the full variable domain: GAGVSQSPSNKVTEKGKDVELRCDPISGHTALYWYRQSLGQGLEFLIYFQGNSAPDKSGLPSDRFSAERTGGSVSTLTIQRTQQEDSAVYLCASSPSDTLTQHFGDGTRLSIL.

This clonotype was recorded many times. V usage is TRBV10-3 and J usage is TRBJ2-7; TRBD1 is a possible D gene (6 bases). The CDR3 loop spans 16 amino acids. V lost 0 bases to trimming and J lost 4 bases, with 16 bases between them. CDR1 and CDR2 from the germline V gene are ENHRY and SYGVKD. The chain's CDR3 is CAISESKPQRGYEQYF. The DNA for the CDR3 is TGTGCCATCAGTGAGTCGAAGCCCCAGAGGGGGTACGAGCAGTACTTC.

This clonotype was seen only a few times. The V call is TRBV27, the J call TRBJ1-2; 8 bases map to TRBD1. The CDR3 extends over 17 amino acids. The ends lost 3 bases at V and 0 bases at J; junction bases unmatched: 9. CDR1 is MNHEY and CDR2 is SMNVEV in the germline V gene (reference sequence). The CDR3, as DNA: TGTGCCAGCAGTTTTAGGGCAGGGGGCGGCACTAACTATGGCTACACCTTC. Residues: CASSFRAGGGTNYGYTF.

This clonotype was recorded many times. The rearrangement joins TRBV20-1 to TRBJ2-7, with TRBD2 matching 10 bases. In germline, CDR1 is DFQATT, CDR2 SNEGSKA (reference sequence). V dropped 6 bases and J dropped 6; count of bases not matched to a gene: 14. The CDR3 loop spans 15 amino acids. CDR3 sequence reads: CSASIHSGRAVEQYF. The CDR3 coding sequence is TGCAGTGCCTCTATCCACAGCGGGAGGGCCGTCGAGCAGTACTTC.

This clonotype was recorded many times. The DNA for the CDR3 is TGCGCCAGCACCCCGGGACTAGGCGCGAACACCGGGGAGCTGTTTTTT. It codes for CASTPGLGANTGELFF. The chain employs TRBV10-2 and TRBJ2-2; 8 bases fit TRBD2. The CDR3 spans 16 residues. V gave up 7 bases and J gave up 0 bases; unmatched junction bases: 7. Germline V CDR1 and CDR2: WSHSY, SAAADI.

This clonotype occurred a few times. This rearrangement joins TRBV7-2 to TRBJ1-6, with a tentative D call TRBD1 (6 bases). The germline V gene encodes CDR1 SGHTA and CDR2 FQGNSA. V dropped 1 base and J dropped 10 bases, with 14 bases sitting between them. The CDR3 is made up of 15 amino acids. The CDR3 loop is CASSLGRGGGSPLHF. CDR3 nucleotides: TGTGCCAGCAGCTTAGGCAGGGGTGGTGGGTCACCCCTCCACTTT.

This clonotype was seen repeatedly, ten times or more. CDR3 DNA: TGTGCCAGCAGCTTAGTAAGGGGCACCGGGGAGCTGTTTTTT. This sequence encodes CASSLVRGTGELFF. This chain links TRBV11-2 with TRBJ2-2, with D possibly TRBD1 on 5 matching bases. The CDR3 is made up of 14 amino acids. Trimming took 1 base from V and 4 from J, leaving 7 bases between them. CDR1 and CDR2 from the germline V gene are SGHAT and FQNNGV.

This clonotype occurred many times. The chain uses TRBV7-2 and TRBJ2-7; tentative D call: TRBD1 (5 bases). V was clipped by 1 base and J by 11 bases, with 9 bases between them. The germline V gene has CDR1 SGHTA and CDR2 FQGNSA. CDR3 size: 11 residues. The CDR3, as DNA: TGTGCCAGCAGCTTAGATAGCAGGGAGTACTTC. The encoded protein is CASSLDSREYF.

This clonotype was counted only a few times. This chain links TRBV27 with TRBJ2-7, with D unclear. V gave up 3 bases and J gave up 2 bases, with 11 bases separating them. The CDR3 extends over 14 amino acids. Per the germline V gene, CDR1 is MNHEY and CDR2 is SMNVEV (reference sequence). In DNA form, the CDR3 reads TGTGCCAGCAGTTTTCTTTATCCCCCCTACGAGCAGTACTTC. Translation gives CASSFLYPPYEQYF.

This clonotype was seen repeatedly, ten times or more. The chain links TRBV4-2 to TRBJ1-1; D is unresolved. The germline CDR1 and CDR2 sequences are LGHNA and YNFKEQ. Trimming left V 0 bases short and J 4 bases short, with 12 bases between. The length of the CDR3 is 15 residues. The CDR3 sequence is CASSQEGGVGTEAFF. CDR3 in DNA: TGTGCCAGCAGCCAAGAAGGCGGGGTGGGCACTGAAGCTTTCTTT.

The chain employs TRBV5-1 and TRBJ1-2; a possible D gene is TRBD1 (6 bases). Deletions cut 0 bases from V and 7 bases from J, with 10 bases between. The CDR3 sequence is 13 residues long. The germline gives CDR1 SGHRS, CDR2 YFSETQ. The CDR3 nucleotides read TGCGCCAGCAGCTTGGCGGGGGCCACTGGCTACACCTTC. It translates to CASSLAGATGYTF.

This clonotype appeared many times. This chain joins TRBV7-3 and TRBJ2-7, with D possibly matching TRBD2 (6 bases). Trimming removed 1 base at V and 2 bases at J, with 9 bases between. The CDR3 length is 14 residues. Germline V lookup: CDR1 SGHTA, CDR2 FQGTGA. CDR3 coding DNA: TGTGCCAGCAGCTTAATGGGGGGACCCTACGAGCAGTACTTC. Translated, it gives CASSLMGGPYEQYF.

This clonotype has a handful of counts. The chain carries TRBV7-2 and TRBJ2-3; the match to TRBD2 covers 10 bases. After removal of 3 bases from V and 4 bases from J, the junction contained 13 bases not matched to a gene. The CDR3 is made up of 18 amino acids. CDR1 and CDR2 from the germline V gene are SGHTA and FQGNSA. For the CDR3, the DNA is TGTGCCAGCAGCTTGGAGCCTAGCGGGAGTATCGGGGCAGATACGCAGTATTTT. Protein sequence: CASSLEPSGSIGADTQYF.